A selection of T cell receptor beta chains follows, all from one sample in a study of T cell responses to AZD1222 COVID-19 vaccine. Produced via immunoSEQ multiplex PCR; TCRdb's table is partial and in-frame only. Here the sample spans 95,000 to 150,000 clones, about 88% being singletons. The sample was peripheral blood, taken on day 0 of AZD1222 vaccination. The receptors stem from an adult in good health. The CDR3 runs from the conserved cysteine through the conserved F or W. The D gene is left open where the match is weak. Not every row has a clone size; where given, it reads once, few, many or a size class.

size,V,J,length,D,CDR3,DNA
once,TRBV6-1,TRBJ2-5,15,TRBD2,CASSERWTRDETQYF,TGTGCCAGCAGTGAACGATGGACTAGAGACGAGACCCAGTACTTC
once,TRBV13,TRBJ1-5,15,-,CASSSRQGVVGPQHF,TGTGCCAGCAGCTCGAGGCAGGGTGTAGTTGGGCCCCAGCATTTT
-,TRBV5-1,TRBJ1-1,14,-,CASSLVNLNTEAFF,TGCGCCAGCAGCTTGGTCAACTTAAACACTGAAGCTTTCTTT
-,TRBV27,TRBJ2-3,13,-,CASNPTSTDTQYF,TGTGCCAGCAACCCCACTAGCACAGATACGCAGTATTTT
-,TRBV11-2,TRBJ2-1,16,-,CASSLGRGPVRDEQFF,TGTGCCAGCAGCTTAGGCCGGGGGCCCGTGAGGGATGAGCAGTTCTTC
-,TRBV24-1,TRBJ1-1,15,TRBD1,CATSLSGGGNTEAFF,TGTGCCACCAGTCTATCAGGGGGAGGGAACACTGAAGCTTTCTTT
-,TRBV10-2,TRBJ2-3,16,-,CASSEGARRVTDTQYF,TGCGCCAGCAGTGAAGGGGCCCGCCGGGTAACAGATACGCAGTATTTT
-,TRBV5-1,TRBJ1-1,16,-,CASSLVPDNAGTEAFF,TGCGCCAGCAGCTTGGTACCGGACAATGCGGGCACTGAAGCTTTCTTT
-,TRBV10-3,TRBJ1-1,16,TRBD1,CAISEAAGTANTEAFF,TGTGCCATCAGTGAGGCAGCCGGGACAGCTAACACTGAAGCTTTCTTT
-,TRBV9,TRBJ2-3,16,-,CASSVAPGGLTDTQYF,TGTGCCAGCAGCGTAGCTCCAGGTGGGCTCACAGATACGCAGTATTTT
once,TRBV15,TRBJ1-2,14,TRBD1,CATSRTGTGYGYTF,TGTGCCACCAGCAGGACCGGGACAGGCTATGGCTACACCTTC
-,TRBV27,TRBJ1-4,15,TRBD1,CASSPWTGPGEKLFF,TGTGCCAGCAGTCCTTGGACAGGGCCGGGTGAAAAACTGTTTTTT
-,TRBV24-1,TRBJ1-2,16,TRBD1,CATSANPPGQGYGYTF,TGTGCCACCAGTGCCAACCCCCCCGGACAGGGCTATGGCTACACCTTC
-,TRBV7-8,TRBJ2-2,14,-,CASSISRRAGELFF,TGTGCCAGCAGTATTAGCCGGCGGGCCGGGGAGCTGTTTTTT
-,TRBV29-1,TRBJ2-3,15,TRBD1,CSVAPSKGAGDTQYF,TGCAGCGTTGCCCCTTCCAAGGGGGCGGGAGATACGCAGTATTTT
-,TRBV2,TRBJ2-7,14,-,CASSLRRGGHEQYF,TGTGCCTCTTCGCTCCGCAGGGGAGGCCACGAGCAGTACTTC
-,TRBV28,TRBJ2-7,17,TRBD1,CASSSQRQGRVPDEQYF,TGTGCCAGCAGTTCTCAGCGACAGGGTCGGGTTCCGGACGAGCAGTACTTC
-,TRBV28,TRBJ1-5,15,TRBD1,CASSFLNRGYQPQHF,TGTGCCAGCAGTTTCTTGAACAGGGGTTATCAGCCCCAGCATTTT
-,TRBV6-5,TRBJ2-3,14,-,CASRGHIGTDTQYF,TGTGCCAGCAGGGGGCATATAGGCACAGATACGCAGTATTTT
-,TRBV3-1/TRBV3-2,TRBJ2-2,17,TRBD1,CASSQFPPGQGTGELFF,TGTGCCAGCAGCCAGTTTCCTCCGGGACAGGGGACCGGGGAGCTGTTTTTT
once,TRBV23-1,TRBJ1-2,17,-,CASSQSWVRGDRYGYTF,TGCGCCAGCAGTCAATCGTGGGTGAGAGGGGACCGCTATGGCTACACCTTC
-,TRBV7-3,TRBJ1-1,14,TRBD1,CASSSAGGGTEAFF,TGTGCCAGCAGCTCCGCAGGGGGTGGAACTGAAGCTTTCTTT
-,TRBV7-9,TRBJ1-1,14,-,CASSLESPGTEAFF,TGTGCCAGCAGCTTAGAATCGCCAGGCACTGAAGCTTTCTTT
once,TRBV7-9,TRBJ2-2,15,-,CASSLRGSNTGELFF,TGTGCCAGCAGCTTACGGGGATCTAACACCGGGGAGCTGTTTTTT